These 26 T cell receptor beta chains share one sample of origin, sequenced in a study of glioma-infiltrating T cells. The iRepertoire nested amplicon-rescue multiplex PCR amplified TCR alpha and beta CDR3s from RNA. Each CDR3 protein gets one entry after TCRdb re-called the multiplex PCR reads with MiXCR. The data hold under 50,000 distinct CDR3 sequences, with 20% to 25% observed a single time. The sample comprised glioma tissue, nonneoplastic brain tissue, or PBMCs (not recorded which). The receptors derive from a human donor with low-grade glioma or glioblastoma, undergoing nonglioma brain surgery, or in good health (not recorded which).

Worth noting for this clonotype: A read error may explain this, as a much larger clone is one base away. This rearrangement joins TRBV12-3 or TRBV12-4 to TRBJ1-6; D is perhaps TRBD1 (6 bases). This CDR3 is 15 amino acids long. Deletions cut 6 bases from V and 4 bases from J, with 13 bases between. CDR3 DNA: TGTGCCAGCAGGGGGGCAGGGGCATATAATTCACCCCTCCACTTT. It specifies CASRGAGAYNSPLHF.

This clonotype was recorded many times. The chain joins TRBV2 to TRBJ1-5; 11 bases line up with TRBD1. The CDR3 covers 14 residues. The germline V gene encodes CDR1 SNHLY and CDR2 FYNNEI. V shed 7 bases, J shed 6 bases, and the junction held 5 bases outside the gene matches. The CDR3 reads CASKLDRGLQPQHF. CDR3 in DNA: TGTGCCAGCAAACTGGACAGGGGGCTTCAGCCCCAGCATTTT.

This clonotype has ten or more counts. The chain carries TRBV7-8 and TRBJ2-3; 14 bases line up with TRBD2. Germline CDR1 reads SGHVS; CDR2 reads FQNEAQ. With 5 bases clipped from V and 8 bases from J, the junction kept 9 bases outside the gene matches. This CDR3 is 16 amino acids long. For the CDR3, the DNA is TGTGCCAGCAGCATAGGGACTAGCGGGAGTCTACGTACGCAGTATTTT. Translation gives CASSIGTSGSLRTQYF.

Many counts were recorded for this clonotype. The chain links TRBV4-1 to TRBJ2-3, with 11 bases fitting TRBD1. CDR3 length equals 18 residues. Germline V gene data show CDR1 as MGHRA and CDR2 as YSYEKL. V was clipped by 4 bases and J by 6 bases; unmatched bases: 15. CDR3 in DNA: TGCGCCAGCAGCCGCCGCGACCCGGGACAGGGGGGATCGGATACGCAGTATTTT. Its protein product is CASSRRDPGQGGSDTQYF.

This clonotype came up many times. In DNA, the CDR3 is TGTGCCAGCAGCTTAGAGCGGGAGGCCTACGAGCAGTACTTC. This codes for CASSLEREAYEQYF. The chain couples TRBV7-9 to TRBJ2-7; the match to TRBD2 covers 9 bases. With V trimmed by 1 base and J by 2 bases, 0 bases remained unmatched. Germline V gene sequence: CDR1 SEHNR, CDR2 FQNEAQ (reference sequence). The CDR3 is 14 residues long.

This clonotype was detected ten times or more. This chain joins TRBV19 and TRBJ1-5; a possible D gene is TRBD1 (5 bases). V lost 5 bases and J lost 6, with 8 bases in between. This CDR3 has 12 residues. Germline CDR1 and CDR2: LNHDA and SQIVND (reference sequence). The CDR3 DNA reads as TGTGCCAGTAGTTGGGGGGGTCAGCCCCAGCATTTT. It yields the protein CASSWGGQPQHF.

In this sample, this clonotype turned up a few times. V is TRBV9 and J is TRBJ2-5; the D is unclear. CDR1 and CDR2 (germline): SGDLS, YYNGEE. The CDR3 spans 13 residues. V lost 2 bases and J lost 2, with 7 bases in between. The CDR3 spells CASSVSPQETQYF. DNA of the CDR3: TGTGCCAGCAGCGTCTCCCCGCAAGAGACCCAGTACTTC.

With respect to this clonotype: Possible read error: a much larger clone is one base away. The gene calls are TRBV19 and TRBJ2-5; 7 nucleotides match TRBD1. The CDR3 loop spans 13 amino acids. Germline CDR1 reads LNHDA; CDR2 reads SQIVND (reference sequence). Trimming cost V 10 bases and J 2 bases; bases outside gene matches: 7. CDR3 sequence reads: CATRDRIQETQYF. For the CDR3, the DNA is TGTGCCACTAGGGACAGAATACAAGAGACCCAGTACTTC. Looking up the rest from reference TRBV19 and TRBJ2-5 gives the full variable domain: DGGITQSPKYLFRKEGQNVTLSCEQNLNHDAMYWYRQDPGQGLRLIYYSQIVNDFQKGDIAEGYSVSREKKESFPLTVTSAQKNPTAFYLCATRDRIQETQYFGPGTRLLVL.

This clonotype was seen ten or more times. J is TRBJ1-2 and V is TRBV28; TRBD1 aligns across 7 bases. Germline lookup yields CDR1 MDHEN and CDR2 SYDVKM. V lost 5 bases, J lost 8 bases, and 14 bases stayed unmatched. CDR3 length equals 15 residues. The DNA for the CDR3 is TGTGCCAGCAGTATCCTCATACAGGGGCCTGAAGGCTACACCTTC. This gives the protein CASSILIQGPEGYTF.

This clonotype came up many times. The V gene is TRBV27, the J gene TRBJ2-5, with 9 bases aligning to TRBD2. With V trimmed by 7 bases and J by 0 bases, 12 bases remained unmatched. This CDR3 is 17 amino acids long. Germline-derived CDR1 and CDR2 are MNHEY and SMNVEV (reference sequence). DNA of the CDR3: TGTGCCAGCACCCCGTTTAGCGGGGGCGAAAACCAAGAGACCCAGTACTTC. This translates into CASTPFSGGENQETQYF.

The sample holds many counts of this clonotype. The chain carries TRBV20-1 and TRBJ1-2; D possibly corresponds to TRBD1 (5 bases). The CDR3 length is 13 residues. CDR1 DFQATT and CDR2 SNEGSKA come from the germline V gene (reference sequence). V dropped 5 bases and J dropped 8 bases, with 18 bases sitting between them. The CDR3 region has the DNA TGCAGTGCTTTACCAGGGAAGGTAGACGGCTACACCTTC. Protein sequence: CSALPGKVDGYTF.

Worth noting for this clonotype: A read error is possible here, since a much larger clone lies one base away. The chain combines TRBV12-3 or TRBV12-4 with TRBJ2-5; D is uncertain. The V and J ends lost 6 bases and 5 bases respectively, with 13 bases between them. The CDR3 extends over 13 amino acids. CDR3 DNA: TGTGCCAGCAGCCGGGCACCTTGGGAGACCCAGTACTTC. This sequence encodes CASSRAPWETQYF.

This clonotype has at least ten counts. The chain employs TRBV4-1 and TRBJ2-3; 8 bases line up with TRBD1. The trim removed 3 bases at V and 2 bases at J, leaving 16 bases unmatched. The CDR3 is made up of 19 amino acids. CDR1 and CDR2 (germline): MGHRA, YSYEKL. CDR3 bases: TGCGCCAGCAGCCATCCACCGGGACAGGCGTACCTTGCCACAGATACGCAGTATTTT. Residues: CASSHPPGQAYLATDTQYF.

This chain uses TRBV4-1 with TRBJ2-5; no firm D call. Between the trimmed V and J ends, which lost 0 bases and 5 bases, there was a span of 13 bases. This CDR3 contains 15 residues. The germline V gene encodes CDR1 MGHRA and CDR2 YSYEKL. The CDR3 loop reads CASSQDRKGSETQYF. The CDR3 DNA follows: TGCGCCAGCAGCCAAGACCGGAAGGGCTCGGAGACCCAGTACTTC.

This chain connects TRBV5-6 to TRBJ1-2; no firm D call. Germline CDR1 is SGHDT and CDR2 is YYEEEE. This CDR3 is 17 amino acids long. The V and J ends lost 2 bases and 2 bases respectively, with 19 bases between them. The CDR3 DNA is TGTGCCAGCAGCTTTATAGGTCAGGAGCTTCAAAACTATGGCTACACCTTC. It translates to CASSFIGQELQNYGYTF.

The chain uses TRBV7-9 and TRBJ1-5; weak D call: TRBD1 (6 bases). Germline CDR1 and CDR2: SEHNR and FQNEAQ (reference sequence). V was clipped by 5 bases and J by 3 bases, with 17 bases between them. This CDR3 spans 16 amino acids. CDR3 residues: CASSTGHGGFNQPQHF. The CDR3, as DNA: TGTGCCAGCAGCACGGGACACGGGGGTTTCAATCAGCCCCAGCATTTT.

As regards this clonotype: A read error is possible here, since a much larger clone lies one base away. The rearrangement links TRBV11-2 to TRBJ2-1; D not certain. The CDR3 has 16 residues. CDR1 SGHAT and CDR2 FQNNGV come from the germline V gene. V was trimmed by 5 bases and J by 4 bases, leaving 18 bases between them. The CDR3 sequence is CASSPYRHRDYNEQFF. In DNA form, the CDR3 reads TGTGCCAGCAGCCCTTACCGGCACAGAGATTACAATGAGCAGTTCTTC.

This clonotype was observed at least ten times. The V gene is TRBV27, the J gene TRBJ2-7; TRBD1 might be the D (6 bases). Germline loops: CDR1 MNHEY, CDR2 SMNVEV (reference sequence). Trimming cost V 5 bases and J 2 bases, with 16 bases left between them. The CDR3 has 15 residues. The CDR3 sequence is CASSQTSGDTYEQYF. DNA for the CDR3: TGTGCCAGCAGTCAGACGTCAGGGGACACCTACGAGCAGTACTTC.

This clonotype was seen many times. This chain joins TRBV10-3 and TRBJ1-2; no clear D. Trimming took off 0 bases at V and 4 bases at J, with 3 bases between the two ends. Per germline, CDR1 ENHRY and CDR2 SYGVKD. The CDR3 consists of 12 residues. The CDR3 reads CAISESFYGYTF. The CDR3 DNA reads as TGTGCCATCAGTGAGTCGTTCTATGGCTACACCTTC.

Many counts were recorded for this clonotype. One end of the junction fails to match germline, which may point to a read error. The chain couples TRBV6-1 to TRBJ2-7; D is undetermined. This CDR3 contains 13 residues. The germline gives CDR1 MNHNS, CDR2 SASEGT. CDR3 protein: CAGSRSGAYEQYF. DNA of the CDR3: TGTGCCGGCAGTAGGTCTGGGGCCTACGAGCAGTACTTC.

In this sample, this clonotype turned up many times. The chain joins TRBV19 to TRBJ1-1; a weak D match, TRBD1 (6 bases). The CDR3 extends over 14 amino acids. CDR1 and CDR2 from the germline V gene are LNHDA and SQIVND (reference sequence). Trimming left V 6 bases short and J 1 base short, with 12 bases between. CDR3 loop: CASRQGPTNTEAFF. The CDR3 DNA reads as TGTGCCAGTAGACAGGGCCCGACGAACACTGAAGCTTTCTTT.

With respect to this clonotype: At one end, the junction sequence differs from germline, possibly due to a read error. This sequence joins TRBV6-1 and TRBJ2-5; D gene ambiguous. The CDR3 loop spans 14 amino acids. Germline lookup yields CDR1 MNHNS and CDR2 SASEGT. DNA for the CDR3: TGCGCCAGCAGTATCCGACATTCCTCAAAGACCCAGTACTTC. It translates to CASSIRHSSKTQYF.

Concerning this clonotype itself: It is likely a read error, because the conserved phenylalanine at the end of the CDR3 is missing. The CDR3 here is CASSLRGTARLNTEAFL. The CDR3 DNA reads TGTGCCAGCAGCTTGAGGGGGACAGCTCGTTTGAACACTGAAGCTTTCCTT. V and J are TRBV5-6 and TRBJ1-1, with TRBD1 identical over 7 bases. J gave up 0 bases and V 1 base, and 9 bases lay outside the gene matches. The germline gives CDR1 SGHDT, CDR2 YYEEEE. CDR3 length: 17 amino acids.

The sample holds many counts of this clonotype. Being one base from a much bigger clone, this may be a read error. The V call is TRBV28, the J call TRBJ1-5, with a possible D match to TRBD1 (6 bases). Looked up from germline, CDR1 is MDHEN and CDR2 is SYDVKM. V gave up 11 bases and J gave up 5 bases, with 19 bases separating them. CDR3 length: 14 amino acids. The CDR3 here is CARTRTGRYQPQHF. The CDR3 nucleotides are TGTGCCCGCACCAGAACAGGGCGATATCAGCCCCAGCATTTT.

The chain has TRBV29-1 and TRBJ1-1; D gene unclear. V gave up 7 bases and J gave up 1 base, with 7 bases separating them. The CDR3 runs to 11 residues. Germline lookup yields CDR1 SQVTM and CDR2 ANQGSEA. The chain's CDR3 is CSATWNTEAFF. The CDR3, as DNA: TGCAGCGCAACTTGGAACACTGAAGCTTTCTTT.

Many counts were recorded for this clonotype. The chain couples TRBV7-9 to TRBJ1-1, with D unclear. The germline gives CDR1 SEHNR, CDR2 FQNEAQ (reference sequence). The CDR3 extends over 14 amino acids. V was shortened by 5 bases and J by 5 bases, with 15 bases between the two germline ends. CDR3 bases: TGTGCCAGCAGCCCAGAGCCGGGGTGGACTGAAGCTTTCTTT. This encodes CASSPEPGWTEAFF.